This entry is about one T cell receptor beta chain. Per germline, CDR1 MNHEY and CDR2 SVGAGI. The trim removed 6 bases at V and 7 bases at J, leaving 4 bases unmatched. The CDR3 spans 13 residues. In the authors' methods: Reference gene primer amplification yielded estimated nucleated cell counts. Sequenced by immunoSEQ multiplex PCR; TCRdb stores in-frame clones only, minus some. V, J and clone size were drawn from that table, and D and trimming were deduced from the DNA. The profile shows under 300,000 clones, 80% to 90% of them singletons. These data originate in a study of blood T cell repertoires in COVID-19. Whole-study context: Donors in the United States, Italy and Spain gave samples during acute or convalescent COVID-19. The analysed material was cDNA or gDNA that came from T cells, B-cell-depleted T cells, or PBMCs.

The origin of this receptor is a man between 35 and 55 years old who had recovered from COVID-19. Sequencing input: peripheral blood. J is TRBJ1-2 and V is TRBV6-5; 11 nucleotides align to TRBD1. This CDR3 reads CASSRGQGGGYTF. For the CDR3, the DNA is TGTGCCAGCAGCCGGGGACAGGGGGGTGGCTACACCTTC.